A selection of T cell receptor beta chains follows, all from one sample in a study of T cell responses to AZD1222 COVID-19 vaccine. The assay was immunoSEQ multiplex PCR, and TCRdb's table has in-frame clones only and misses some. The table includes over 130,000 clones, roughly 94% detected once. The specimen comprised peripheral blood, sampled on day 0 of AZD1222 vaccination. These receptors were collected from an adult in good health. Each CDR3 is given with its conserved first and last residue. The D gene is left open where the match is weak. Size tells how often a clone was seen (once, few, many) or the class of an expanded clone, and some rows leave it out.

TRBJ2-3	TRBD1	TRBV4-1	-	CASSQVQGADTQYF	TGCGCCAGCAGCCAAGTTCAGGGGGCAGATACGCAGTATTTT
TRBJ1-5	TRBD1	TRBV7-8	-	CASSLEGTVNQPQHF	TGTGCCAGCAGCTTAGAGGGGACAGTAAATCAGCCCCAGCATTTT
TRBJ2-5	TRBD2	TRBV2	once	CASSRLAGGETQYF	TGTGCCAGCAGTCGACTAGCGGGGGGAGAGACCCAGTACTTC
TRBJ1-6	TRBD1	TRBV28	-	CASSLSRPGGNSPLHF	TGTGCCAGCAGTTTATCACGGCCAGGGGGTAATTCACCCCTCCACTTT
TRBJ2-1	TRBD2	TRBV30	-	CAWAKRAGVMSYNEQFF	TGTGCCTGGGCCAAGAGAGCGGGAGTAATGTCCTACAATGAGCAGTTCTTC
TRBJ1-1	TRBD1	TRBV27	-	CASSRDRGNTEAFF	TGTGCCAGCAGCCGGGACAGGGGAAACACTGAAGCTTTCTTT
TRBJ2-1	TRBD2	TRBV10-3	-	CAIRGLAGMNEQFF	TGTGCCATCAGGGGACTAGCGGGAATGAATGAGCAGTTCTTC
TRBJ2-1	TRBD2	TRBV5-1	-	CASRRGGPYNEQFF	TGCGCCAGCAGGAGGGGAGGGCCGTACAATGAGCAGTTCTTC
TRBJ1-2	TRBD1	TRBV2	-	CASSLGQGINYGYTF	TGTGCCAGCAGTTTGGGACAGGGTATTAACTATGGCTACACCTTC
TRBJ1-4	TRBD1	TRBV5-1	-	CASRGGTGYNEKLFF	TGCGCCAGCAGAGGAGGGACAGGTTATAATGAAAAACTGTTTTTT
TRBJ2-2	-	TRBV9	-	CASSVVSQSRELFF	TGTGCCAGCAGCGTAGTTTCCCAAAGCAGGGAGCTGTTTTTT
TRBJ1-1	-	TRBV6-4	-	CASSPHQGNTEAFF	TGTGCCAGCAGTCCTCACCAGGGGAACACTGAAGCTTTCTTT
TRBJ1-2	TRBD1	TRBV27	-	CASRSPQGARSYGYTF	TGTGCCAGCAGATCCCCACAGGGGGCGCGGAGCTATGGCTACACCTTC
TRBJ1-3	-	TRBV5-1	-	CASSREASGNTIYF	TGCGCCAGCAGCCGCGAGGCATCTGGAAACACCATATATTTT
TRBJ1-3	-	TRBV7-9	-	CASSFAGNSGNTIYF	TGTGCCAGCAGCTTTGCAGGGAACTCTGGAAACACCATATATTTT
TRBJ1-2	-	TRBV6-5	-	CASGASNYGYTF	TGTGCCAGCGGGGCCTCTAACTATGGCTACACCTTC
TRBJ1-1	-	TRBV2	-	CASSKQGFDTEAFF	TGTGCCAGCAGCAAACAGGGTTTTGACACTGAAGCTTTCTTT
TRBJ2-5	TRBD2	TRBV15	-	CATSTGTSQETQYF	TGTGCCACCAGCACTGGGACTAGTCAAGAGACCCAGTACTTC
TRBJ1-3	-	TRBV5-1	-	CASSLDPGTPGNTIYF	TGCGCCAGCAGCTTGGACCCGGGAACTCCTGGAAACACCATATATTTT
TRBJ2-5	-	TRBV5-4	-	CASSLVPQETQYF	TGTGCCAGCAGCTTGGTCCCCCAAGAGACCCAGTACTTC
TRBJ1-1	-	TRBV4-3	-	CASSQAFVRVGRMNTEAFF	TGCGCCAGCAGCCAAGCTTTTGTGCGGGTAGGTCGAATGAACACTGAAGCTTTCTTT
TRBJ1-2	-	TRBV27	-	CASSLSGGRYGYTF	TGTGCCAGCAGTTTATCGGGGGGCAGGTATGGCTACACCTTC
TRBJ1-5	-	TRBV4-1	-	CASSPEPQGSQPQHF	TGCGCCAGCAGCCCAGAACCCCAGGGAAGTCAGCCCCAGCATTTT
TRBJ2-3	-	TRBV27	-	CASRGLVGADTQYF	TGTGCCAGCAGGGGGTTGGTGGGAGCAGATACGCAGTATTTT
TRBJ1-2	-	TRBV19	-	CASSILISDRVDGYTF	TGTGCCAGTAGTATATTGATCTCTGATCGGGTTGATGGCTACACCTTC
TRBJ2-5	TRBD1	TRBV5-4	-	CASSRDRGETQYF	TGTGCCAGCAGCCGCGACAGGGGTGAGACCCAGTACTTC
TRBJ1-1	TRBD1	TRBV27	-	CASSPRTGGSGTEAFF	TGTGCCAGCAGTCCCCGGACAGGGGGCTCAGGGACTGAAGCTTTCTTT
TRBJ1-2	-	TRBV13	-	CASTDRISDFNYGYTF	TGTGCCAGCACCGACAGGATCTCCGACTTTAACTATGGCTACACCTTC
TRBJ1-2	TRBD1	TRBV6-5	-	CASSYSTGNYGYTF	TGTGCCAGCAGTTACTCGACAGGGAACTATGGCTACACCTTC
TRBJ1-6	-	TRBV7-2	-	CASSGDGRINSPLHF	TGTGCCAGCAGCGGGGACGGACGGATTAATTCACCCCTCCACTTT
TRBJ2-1	TRBD2	TRBV12-5	-	CASGDLAGPSSYNEQFF	TGTGCTAGTGGAGACTTAGCGGGACCCAGCTCCTACAATGAGCAGTTCTTC
TRBJ1-2	-	TRBV18	-	CASSPDIRYGYTF	TGTGCCAGCTCACCGGACATACGCTATGGCTACACCTTC
TRBJ2-3	-	TRBV3-1/TRBV3-2	-	CASSQGLASTSTDTQYF	TGTGCCAGCAGCCAGGGGCTGGCATCAACTAGCACAGATACGCAGTATTTT
TRBJ2-3	-	TRBV4-1	-	CASSQESGARTDTQYF	TGCGCCAGCAGCCAAGAGAGTGGGGCGCGCACAGATACGCAGTATTTT
TRBJ1-4	-	TRBV7-8	-	CASSPGGGVMANEKLFF	TGTGCCAGCAGCCCCGGGGGAGGGGTTATGGCTAATGAAAAACTGTTTTTT